The clone carrying this T cell receptor (beta chain) was found many times. The entry originates in a study of T cells in Graves' hyperthyroidism and ophthalmopathy. RNA transcripts gave rise to amplified TCR beta CDR3 regions. A first-round RT-PCR of the TCR CDR3 used the HTBI primer set. TCRdb fed the multiplex PCR reads into MiXCR, producing one record per CDR3 protein. The profile shows approximately 600,000 distinct CDR3 sequences, around 21% of them singletons. The CDR3 totals 14 residues. CDR1 and CDR2 (germline): SGHAT, FQNNGV. The germline V and J ends were trimmed by 0 bases and 5 bases, with 10 bases remaining between them.

Material: blood. The source is a young man with Graves' ophthalmopathy. The V call is TRBV11-2, the J call TRBJ1-1; D call uncertain. The CDR3 nucleotides are TGTGCCAGCAGCTTAGATCCCCTTAGTACTGAAGCTTTCTTT. Translation gives CASSLDPLSTEAFF. Using reference TRBV11-2 and TRBJ1-1 for the parts outside the CDR3, the full variable domain is EAGVAQSPRYKIIEKRQSVAFWCNPISGHATLYWYQQILGQGPKLLIQFQNNGVVDDSQLPKDRFSAERLKGVDSTLKIQPAKLEDSAVYLCASSLDPLSTEAFFGQGTRLTVV.